Listed below are T cell receptor beta chains from one sample, sequenced in a study of beta chain features in type 1 diabetes. Clones were sequenced by immunoSEQ multiplex PCR, and TCRdb holds only the in-frame ones, with some missing. The sample includes about 900,000 clones, roughly 15% seen only once; the top ten take 0.02% to 0.03%. Material: naive CD4+ T cells from blood. These receptors all stem from a woman aged 18-35 years in good health. Both conserved end residues are part of each CDR3. The order of the fields is D gene, J gene, V gene, clone size, CDR3 protein, CDR3 DNA. D genes are given only for firm matches. Clone size, where shown, is once, few, many, or a class for clones that have expanded.

TRBD1	TRBJ1-2	TRBV10-2	few	CASSDPRTGDGYGYTF	TGCGCCAGCAGTGATCCTCGGACAGGGGACGGCTATGGCTACACCTTC
-	TRBJ2-4	TRBV5-1	-	CASSPGWSKNIQYF	TGCGCCAGCAGCCCAGGCTGGTCCAAAAACATTCAGTACTTC
-	TRBJ2-1	TRBV7-9	few	CASSLAQKQFF	TGTGCCAGCAGCTTAGCCCAGAAGCAGTTCTTC
-	TRBJ2-7	TRBV7-8	-	CASSLVPQGFREQYF	TGTGCCAGCAGCTTAGTACCTCAGGGTTTTCGCGAGCAGTACTTC
-	TRBJ1-1	TRBV5-4	few	CASRPQMGTEAFF	TGTGCCAGCAGGCCACAAATGGGGACTGAAGCTTTCTTT
TRBD1	TRBJ2-6	TRBV7-6	few	CASSPGQGPSGANVLTF	TGTGCCAGCAGCCCAGGACAGGGCCCCTCTGGGGCCAACGTCCTGACTTTC
-	TRBJ1-5	TRBV6-1	-	CASSPNLNQPQHF	TGTGCCAGCAGTCCCAATCTCAATCAGCCCCAGCATTTT
-	TRBJ2-1	TRBV6-6	-	CASRTGGSSYNEQFF	TGTGCCAGCAGGACGGGGGGCAGCTCCTACAATGAGCAGTTCTTC
TRBD2	TRBJ2-3	TRBV9	-	CASSGLAGGADTQYF	TGTGCCAGCAGCGGGTTAGCGGGAGGCGCAGATACGCAGTATTTT
TRBD1	TRBJ1-1	TRBV6-6	few	CASSYGQGLNTEAFF	TGTGCCAGCAGTTACGGACAGGGTCTGAACACTGAAGCTTTCTTT
TRBD2	TRBJ2-3	TRBV7-2	few	CASSYRPSAGGEGDTQYF	TGTGCCAGCAGCTATAGACCTTCGGCGGGAGGAGAAGGAGATACGCAGTATTTT
TRBD2	TRBJ2-1	TRBV7-2	few	CASSLTSGSPEQFF	TGTGCCAGCAGCTTAACTAGCGGGAGTCCTGAGCAGTTCTTC
-	TRBJ2-7	TRBV6-6	-	CASSSLAGNGEQYF	TGTGCCAGCAGCAGCCTTGCTGGGAATGGCGAGCAGTACTTC
TRBD1	TRBJ2-7	TRBV6-6	-	CASSYSTGGWYEQYF	TGTGCCAGCAGTTACTCCACAGGGGGTTGGTACGAGCAGTACTTC
TRBD1	TRBJ1-1	TRBV28	-	CASSSGTAPTTEAFF	TGTGCCAGCAGTTCCGGGACAGCGCCTACAACTGAAGCTTTCTTT
TRBD1	TRBJ2-7	TRBV28	-	CASNTRSRRTGRAITYEQYF	TGTGCCAGCAACACAAGGTCCCGCCGGACAGGGCGAGCAATCACCTACGAGCAGTACTTC
-	TRBJ2-2	TRBV6-6	few	CATGSGELFF	TGTGCCACGGGGTCCGGGGAGCTGTTTTTT
TRBD1	TRBJ2-4	TRBV5-1	few	CASSEGQGLAKNIQYF	TGCGCCAGCAGCGAAGGACAGGGTTTAGCCAAAAACATTCAGTACTTC
TRBD2	TRBJ2-2	TRBV7-2	few	CASSLNGRSVTGELFF	TGTGCCAGCAGCTTAAACGGGAGGTCGGTCACCGGGGAGCTGTTTTTT
TRBD2	TRBJ2-2	TRBV7-6	few	CASSLEAGGVNTGELFF	TGTGCCAGCAGCTTAGAGGCGGGAGGGGTAAACACCGGGGAGCTGTTTTTT
-	TRBJ1-4	TRBV5-1	few	CASRRGTNEKLFF	TGCGCCAGCAGAAGAGGAACTAATGAAAAACTGTTTTTT
-	TRBJ2-7	TRBV7-2	-	CASSRVVGYEQYF	TGTGCCAGCAGCCGAGTCGTAGGTTACGAGCAGTACTTC
-	TRBJ2-6	TRBV28	-	CASSLVEGTGANVLTF	TGTGCCAGCAGTTTAGTTGAGGGGACCGGGGCCAACGTCCTGACTTTC
-	TRBJ2-5	TRBV28	-	CASSLFVGGVGETQYF	TGTGCCAGCAGTTTATTTGTGGGTGGGGTCGGGGAGACCCAGTACTTC
-	TRBJ2-7	TRBV10-3	few	CAISEMQGMREQYF	TGTGCCATCAGTGAGATGCAGGGTATGCGCGAGCAGTACTTC
-	TRBJ1-1	TRBV19	-	CASSTAYPPNLNTEAFF	TGTGCCAGTAGTACCGCCTACCCCCCCAACTTGAACACTGAAGCTTTCTTT
TRBD2	TRBJ2-7	TRBV5-4	-	CASSPGTSGRGEQYF	TGTGCCAGCAGCCCCGGGACTAGCGGGAGGGGCGAGCAGTACTTC
-	TRBJ1-5	TRBV15	-	CATSQGRGQPQHF	TGTGCCACCAGCCAGGGGAGGGGACAGCCCCAGCATTTT
-	TRBJ2-5	TRBV19	few	CASSIFGVPPETQYF	TGTGCCAGTAGTATCTTCGGGGTTCCGCCGGAGACCCAGTACTTC
-	TRBJ2-3	TRBV7-9	few	CASSLGEVNADTQYF	TGTGCCAGCAGCTTAGGGGAAGTCAACGCAGATACGCAGTATTTT
-	TRBJ2-7	TRBV19	-	CASSKWPYEQYF	TGTGCCAGCTCAAAATGGCCCTACGAGCAGTACTTC
TRBD1	TRBJ2-3	TRBV9	few	CASSDTGTGNTDTQYF	TGTGCCAGCAGCGACACCGGGACAGGCAACACAGATACGCAGTATTTT
-	TRBJ1-2	TRBV29-1	-	CSVEDRRKGDYGYTF	TGCAGCGTTGAAGATAGGCGGAAGGGGGACTATGGCTACACCTTC
-	TRBJ1-2	TRBV6-1	few	CASSWDGYGYTF	TGTGCCAGCAGTTGGGACGGCTATGGCTACACCTTC
-	TRBJ1-1	TRBV7-9	few	CASSSSRDTVQAFF	TGTGCCAGCAGCTCGTCCCGGGACACTGTTCAAGCTTTCTTT
-	TRBJ2-7	TRBV5-1	-	CASSLNNEQYF	TGCGCCAGCAGCTTGAATAACGAGCAGTACTTC
-	TRBJ1-2	TRBV20-1	-	CSATDVFGYTF	TGCAGTGCAACCGACGTTTTTGGCTACACCTTC
-	TRBJ2-1	TRBV2	-	CASGFGRIYNEQFF	TGTGCCAGCGGGTTTGGTAGGATTTACAATGAGCAGTTCTTC
-	TRBJ2-3	TRBV4-3	few	CASSQVGGARDTQYF	TGCGCCAGCAGCCAAGTAGGGGGGGCGAGAGATACGCAGTATTTT
-	TRBJ1-2	TRBV18	-	CASSPRRDYGYTF	TGTGCCAGCTCACCGAGAAGGGACTATGGCTACACCTTC
-	TRBJ2-7	TRBV2	-	CASSRDRTSYEQYF	TGTGCCAGCAGCAGGGACCGAACGTCCTACGAGCAGTACTTC
-	TRBJ2-6	TRBV7-2	few	CASSLGYSGANVLTF	TGTGCCAGCAGCTTGGGGTACTCTGGGGCCAACGTCCTGACTTTC
TRBD2	TRBJ2-3	TRBV5-1	few	CASSFGTSGTPGTDTQYF	TGCGCCAGCAGCTTCGGGACTAGCGGAACCCCAGGCACAGATACGCAGTATTTT
-	TRBJ2-4	TRBV25-1	few	CASSDSGAIAKNIQYF	TGTGCCAGCAGTGATTCAGGGGCTATAGCCAAAAACATTCAGTACTTC